Below, 11 T cell receptor beta chains from the same sample are listed, as sequenced in a study of blood T cell repertoires in COVID-19. Assay: immunoSEQ multiplex PCR; the TCRdb copy retains only in-frame clones and omits some. This sample has tens of thousands of clones, with around 87% found just once. Sequenced: peripheral blood. The source is a man aged 40-50 years with COVID-19, enrolled during active disease.

The chain couples TRBV7-8 to TRBJ2-7; perhaps TRBD2 as D (6 bases). V was clipped by 5 bases and J by 6 bases, with 14 bases between them. Germline V gives CDR1 SGHVS, CDR2 FQNEAQ. This CDR3 is 13 amino acids long. The CDR3: CASSEAGGGEQYF. Written as DNA, the CDR3 is TGTGCCAGCAGCGAGGCTGGGGGAGGCGAGCAGTACTTC. Full variable domain (rest looked up from reference TRBV7-8 and TRBJ2-7): GAGVSQSPRYKVAKRGQDVALRCDPISGHVSLFWYQQALGQGPEFLTYFQNEAQLDKSGLPSDRFFAERPEGSVSTLKIQRTQQEDSAVYLCASSEAGGGEQYFGPGTRLTVT.

The chain carries TRBV9 and TRBJ2-1, with 8 bases lining up with TRBD2. Germline-derived CDR1 and CDR2 are SGDLS and YYNGEE. Germline trimming cut 1 base from V and 3 bases from J; bases unmatched to any gene: 3. This CDR3 has 15 residues. For the CDR3, the DNA is TGTGCCAGCAGCGTAAGCGGGAGTGGCTACAATGAGCAGTTCTTC. Amino acids: CASSVSGSGYNEQFF.

The CDR3 reads CASSLTGSKNIQYF. CDR3 sequence (DNA): TGTGCCAGCAGCTTGACAGGGTCAAAAAACATTCAGTACTTC. The chain recombines TRBV7-9 with TRBJ2-4; TRBD1 aligns across 7 bases. With V trimmed by 3 bases and J by 4 bases, 3 bases remained unmatched. The germline gives CDR1 SEHNR, CDR2 FQNEAQ (reference sequence). This CDR3 has 14 amino acids.

The genes are TRBV5-6 and TRBJ2-3; 11 nucleotides agree with TRBD2. Trimming at V came to 4 bases and at J to 4 bases, leaving 11 bases not matched to a gene. This CDR3 spans 17 amino acids. From germline, CDR1 is SGHDT and CDR2 YYEEEE. CDR3 in DNA: TGTGCCAGCAGCATCTTTCCCGGACTAGCGGGCCCAGATACGCAGTATTTT. Translated: CASSIFPGLAGPDTQYF.

The rearrangement links TRBV7-3 to TRBJ1-1; D call uncertain. CDR3 length: 13 residues. Germline assignment: CDR1 SGHTA and CDR2 FQGTGA. V was pared by 5 bases and J by 4 bases, with 11 bases between. CDR3 DNA sequence: TGTGCCAGCAGCAAAGCCGAGGGCACTGAAGCTTTCTTT. Protein sequence: CASSKAEGTEAFF.

The chain employs TRBV10-2 and TRBJ1-1; 11 nucleotides line up with TRBD1. This CDR3 has 14 residues. Germline V lookup: CDR1 WSHSY, CDR2 SAAADI. With 8 bases clipped from V and 10 bases from J, the junction kept 12 bases outside the gene matches. The CDR3 DNA is TGCGCCAGCCGCGGGACAGGGGGAACTCCGGGAGCTTTCTTT. Protein sequence: CASRGTGGTPGAFF.

The chain has TRBV11-2 and TRBJ2-1; 9 bases are a match to TRBD1. J lost 4 bases, V lost 4 bases, and 5 bases had no gene match. CDR1 is SGHAT, CDR2 FQNNGV, per germline. The CDR3 runs to 15 residues. Here the CDR3 reads CASSSGTGYYNEQFF. CDR3 in DNA: TGTGCCAGCAGCTCCGGGACAGGGTATTACAATGAGCAGTTCTTC.

The gene calls are TRBV4-2 and TRBJ2-1; TRBD2 aligns across 14 bases. CDR1 is LGHNA and CDR2 is YNFKEQ in the germline V gene. V was clipped by 3 bases and J by 10 bases; unmatched bases: 5. This CDR3 is 15 amino acids long. The CDR3 coding sequence is TGTGCCAGCAGCCAGGGACTAGCGGGAGCGGAAGAGCAGTTCTTC. This gives the protein CASSQGLAGAEEQFF.

The chain combines TRBV15 with TRBJ2-5; tentatively, D is TRBD1 (5 bases). The V gene lost 5 bases and the J gene lost 2 bases, with 9 bases spanning the gap. CDR1 is LNHNV, CDR2 YYDKDF, per germline (reference sequence). The CDR3 extends over 13 amino acids. CDR3 in amino acids: CATSVRAQETQYF. The CDR3 DNA reads as TGTGCCACCAGCGTCAGGGCACAAGAGACCCAGTACTTC. Supplemented by reference TRBV15 and TRBJ2-5, the full variable domain reads DAMVIQNPRYQVTQFGKPVTLSCSQTLNHNVMYWYQQKSSQAPKLLFHYYDKDFNNEADTPDNFQSRRPNTSFCFLDIRSPGLGDTAMYLCATSVRAQETQYFGPGTRLLVL.

The V gene is TRBV3-1 (or the pseudogene TRBV3-2), the J gene TRBJ1-4; TRBD1 matches 7 bases. CDR1 is LGHDT, CDR2 YNNKEL, per germline (reference sequence). This CDR3 contains 15 residues. The junction had 6 bases not matched to a gene; V was cut back by 1 base and J by 7 bases. The chain's CDR3 is CASSQGQGWSEKLFF. The CDR3 bases are TGTGCCAGCAGCCAAGGACAGGGCTGGAGTGAAAAACTGTTTTTT.

J is TRBJ2-1 and V is TRBV11-2, with TRBD1 matching over 7 bases. Germline loops: CDR1 SGHAT, CDR2 FQNNGV. The trim removed 5 bases at V and 7 bases at J, leaving 11 bases unmatched. The CDR3 is made up of 15 amino acids. The CDR3 spells CASSPNRGVGNEQFF. CDR3 DNA sequence: TGTGCCAGCAGCCCCAACAGGGGAGTGGGAAATGAGCAGTTCTTC.